The clone carrying this T cell receptor (beta chain) has only a few counts. These data originate in a study of Graves' ophthalmopathy and Graves' hyperthyroidism. The wider study: Pretreatment peripheral blood was obtained at initial diagnosis.

All donors with ophthalmopathy were recorded as having moderate-to-severe activity, CAS ≥3, NOSPECS ≥4 and a duration under 3 months. Clinical symptoms, serum thyroxine, TRAb, thyroid ultrasound and orbital computed tomography determined diagnosis. Someone took the PBMCs out of roughly 10 ml of fresh peripheral blood. TCR beta CDR3 regions were amplified from RNA transcripts. HTBI primers were used in a first-round RT-PCR, which preceded a second-round multiplex PCR. TCRdb reprocessed the multiplex PCR reads with MiXCR, giving one entry per CDR3 protein. The data hold about 740,000 distinct CDR3 sequences, with approximately 40% observed a single time. V shed 4 bases and J 5 bases; nucleotides not matched to a gene: 8. CDR3 length: 15 amino acids. Germline V gene lookup returns CDR1 SGDLS and CDR2 YYNGEE.

The TCR was taken from an adult man with Graves' ophthalmopathy. Sequences were obtained from peripheral blood. The rearrangement uses TRBV9 and TRBJ1-5; the match to TRBD1 covers 8 bases. CDR3 in amino acids: CASSRDRNFDQPQHF. In DNA form, the CDR3 reads TGTGCCAGCAGCAGGGACAGGAACTTTGATCAGCCCCAGCATTTT.